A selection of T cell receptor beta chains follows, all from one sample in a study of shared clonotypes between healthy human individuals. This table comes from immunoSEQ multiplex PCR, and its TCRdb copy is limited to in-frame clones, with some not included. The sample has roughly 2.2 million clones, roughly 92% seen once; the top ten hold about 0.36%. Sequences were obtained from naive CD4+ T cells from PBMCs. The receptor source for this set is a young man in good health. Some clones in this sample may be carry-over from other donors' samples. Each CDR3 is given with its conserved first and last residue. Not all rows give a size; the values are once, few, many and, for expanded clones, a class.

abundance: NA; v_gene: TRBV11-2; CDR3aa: CASSLASGTYEQYF
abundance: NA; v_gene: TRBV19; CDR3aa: CASSISSGVNYGYTF
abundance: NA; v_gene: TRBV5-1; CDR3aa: CASSLAAGGNQPQHF
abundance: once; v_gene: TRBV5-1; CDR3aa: CASSGTSGQGPYEQYF
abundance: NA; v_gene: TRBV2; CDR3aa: CASSEGQRRGYEQYF
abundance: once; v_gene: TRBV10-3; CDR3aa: CAISGTDFSYEQYF
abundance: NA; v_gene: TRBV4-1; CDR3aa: CASSRTEATNEKLFF
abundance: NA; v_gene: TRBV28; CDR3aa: CASRSTVTGFGKLFF
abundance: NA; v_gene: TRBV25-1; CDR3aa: CASSGTNRVTGELFF
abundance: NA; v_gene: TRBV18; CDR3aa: CASSATMGEETQYF
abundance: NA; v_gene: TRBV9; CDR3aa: CASSVGLTYNEQFF
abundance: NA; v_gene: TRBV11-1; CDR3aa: CASSRLGGAPWEQYF
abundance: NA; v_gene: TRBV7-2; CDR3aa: CASSPAGRKETQYF
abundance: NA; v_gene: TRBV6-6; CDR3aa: CASSGTGAEAFF
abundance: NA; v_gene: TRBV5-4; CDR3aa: CASSPVGQALSPYF
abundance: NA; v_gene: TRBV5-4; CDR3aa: CASRSGLGRGPTDTQYF
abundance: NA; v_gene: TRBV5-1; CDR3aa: CASSREDRTVYEQYF
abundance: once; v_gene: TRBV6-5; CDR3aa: CASSYSGGPYEQYF
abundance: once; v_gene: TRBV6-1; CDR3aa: CASSEQDTSYEQYF
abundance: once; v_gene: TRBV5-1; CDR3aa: CASSLARTADTDTQYF
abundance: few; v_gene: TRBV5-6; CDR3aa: CASSFFRPDRQWNTEAFF
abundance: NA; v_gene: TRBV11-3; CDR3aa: CASSSLTTAYNEQFF
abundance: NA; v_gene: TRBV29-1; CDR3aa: CSVRSIGAQYF
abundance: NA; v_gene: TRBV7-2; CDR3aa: CASSLNDDTIYF
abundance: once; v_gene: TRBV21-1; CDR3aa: CASSEWGAGNTIYF
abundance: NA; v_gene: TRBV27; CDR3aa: CASSTRFLAGSTDTQYF
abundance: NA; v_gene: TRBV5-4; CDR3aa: CASRLAGSYEQYF
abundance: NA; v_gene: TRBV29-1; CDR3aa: CSVEPGRNEQFF
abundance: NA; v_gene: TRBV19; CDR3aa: CASSMRGDRVQPQHF
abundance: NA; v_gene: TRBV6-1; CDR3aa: CASSEEGLNGYTF
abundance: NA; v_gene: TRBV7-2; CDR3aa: CASSLEGYSNQPQHF